The clone carrying this T cell receptor (beta chain) was seen more than once but under ten times. This specimen comes from a study of tumor-infiltrating lymphocytes in localized non-small cell lung cancer. Germline CDR1 SQVTM, CDR2 ANQGSEA. V lost 5 bases and J lost 1, with 14 bases in between. This CDR3 has 14 residues. The protocol was immunoSEQ multiplex PCR, while the TCRdb copy is restricted to in-frame clones and leaves out a portion. The sample records 20,000 to 25,000 clones, 60% to 75% being singletons. The sample taken for sequencing was lung tumor tissue. This receptor was obtained from a human donor with non-small cell lung cancer. The chain combines TRBV29-1 with TRBJ1-2, with D possibly being TRBD1 (6 bases). In DNA form, the CDR3 reads TGCAGCGTTACCAGGACAGCTAGTAACTATGGCTACACCTTC. The encoded protein is CSVTRTASNYGYTF.